This passage covers 10 T cell receptor beta chains from one sample sequenced in a study of high-grade serous ovarian cancer treatment subgroups. Profiled with immunoSEQ multiplex PCR; TCRdb holds only in-frame clones, not every one. The sample holds thousands of clones, under 80% seen once. Tumor tissue was taken before any definitive surgery or chemotherapy was given. The sequenced material came from tumor tissue. The origin of the receptors is a human donor with high-grade serous ovarian cancer.

Worth noting for this clone: The CDR3 end shows no conserved phenylalanine or tryptophan, and so a read error is likely. The rearrangement joins TRBV6-5 to TRBJ2-7, with 8 positions matching TRBD2. After removal of 3 bases from V and 7 bases from J, the junction contained 8 bases not matched to a gene. Germline CDR1 is MNHEY and CDR2 is SVGAGI. This CDR3 is built from 14 residues. The CDR3 is CASSYSGTRSEQYL. The CDR3 bases are TGTGCCAGCAGTTATAGTGGGACTAGGAGTGAGCAGTACCTC.

The chain is built from TRBV10-3 and TRBJ1-2, with D tentatively TRBD1 (6 bases). This CDR3 has 14 residues. The V end was cut by 11 bases, the J end by 8 bases, with 24 bases between. Per the germline V gene, CDR1 is ENHRY and CDR2 is SYGVKD. The DNA of the CDR3 is TGTGCCGCCAGGGAAGACAGGTCCTCGGAAGGCTACACCTTC. Encoded protein: CAAREDRSSEGYTF.

The chain uses TRBV6-5 and TRBJ1-2; TRBD1 might be the D (5 bases). Germline CDR1 reads MNHEY; CDR2 reads SVGAGI. The CDR3 is 12 residues long. The V and J ends lost 5 bases and 7 bases respectively, with 11 bases between them. The CDR3 is CASSRQGRGYTF. The CDR3 region has the DNA TGTGCCAGCAGTCGGCAGGGTCGTGGCTACACCTTC.

V is TRBV6-6 and J is TRBJ2-1; D perhaps matches TRBD2 (5 bases). Per the germline V gene, CDR1 is MNHNY and CDR2 is SVGAGI (reference sequence). The CDR3 is made up of 16 amino acids. V dropped 10 bases and J dropped 0 bases, with 19 bases sitting between them. For the CDR3, the DNA is TGTGCCACGTCCCTACGCGATAGCGTCTCCTACAATGAGCAGTTCTTC. Encoded protein: CATSLRDSVSYNEQFF.

The chain carries TRBV28 and TRBJ1-2; 8 nucleotides line up with TRBD1. This CDR3 has 13 amino acids. CDR1 and CDR2 from the germline V gene are MDHEN and SYDVKM. Trimming cost V 6 bases and J 5 bases; bases outside gene matches: 5. The DNA of the CDR3 is TGTGCCAGCAGATACTGGGACAGGTATGGCTACACCTTC. Protein product: CASRYWDRYGYTF.

The chain combines TRBV4-1 with TRBJ2-1; 9 nucleotides agree with TRBD1. The CDR3 runs 14 residues. The germline gives CDR1 MGHRA, CDR2 YSYEKL. J lost 8 bases, V lost 4 bases, and 6 bases had no gene match. DNA of the CDR3: TGCGCCAGCAGCCCAAGGACAGGGGACGATGAGCAGTTCTTC. It translates to CASSPRTGDDEQFF.

This clone was detected once. The chain has TRBV28 and TRBJ1-5, with D perhaps matching TRBD1 (5 bases). The germline gives CDR1 MDHEN, CDR2 SYDVKM. The CDR3 is 13 residues long. V dropped 7 bases and J dropped 4 bases, with 11 bases sitting between them. Here the CDR3 DNA reads TGTGCCAGCACCCCAGGGACGAATCAGCCCCAGCATTTT. Its translation is CASTPGTNQPQHF.

The V call is TRBV5-6, the J call TRBJ2-7, with D possibly TRBD2 on 5 matching bases. The length of the CDR3 is 11 residues. The V end was cut by 2 bases, the J end by 7 bases, with 7 bases between. CDR1 is SGHDT and CDR2 is YYEEEE in the germline V gene. CDR3 sequence: CASSFTGEQYF. In nucleotides, the CDR3 is TGTGCCAGCAGCTTCACGGGGGAGCAGTACTTC.

The chain joins TRBV5-8 to TRBJ2-1; tentatively, D is TRBD2 (5 bases). V lost 2 bases and J lost 5, with 14 bases in between. Germline CDR1 and CDR2: SGHTS and YDEGEE. CDR3 length: 15 amino acids. In DNA form, the CDR3 reads TGTGCCAGCAGCTTCATACAGCGGCCGGACAATGAGCAGTTCTTC. It translates to CASSFIQRPDNEQFF.

This chain links TRBV5-1 with TRBJ2-7; unclear D gene. In germline, CDR1 is SGHRS, CDR2 YFSETQ. Trimming cost V 2 bases and J 6 bases, with 6 bases left between them. The CDR3 runs to 11 residues. CDR3 coding DNA: TGCGCCAGCAGCTTCGGTTTCGAGCAGTACTTC. It translates to CASSFGFEQYF.